This TCR beta chain was captured by sequencing in a study of identical twins. General study results and limits: The study drew conclusions from cross-sectional statistical analysis, not from following the same donors.

This clonotype has just a few counts. The antigen remains undetermined. Via MiXCR, TCRdb re-called the 5' RACE reads, giving one row per CDR3 protein. The data hold under 300,000 distinct CDR3 sequences, with 6.5% observed a single time. This same sample was also taken into another study, of T cells expressing NK-cell markers.

This clonotype originated in a woman aged 18-29 years in good health. The sequenced sample was CD8+ T cells sorted from blood.

The CDR3 region has the DNA TGTGCCAGCAGCCCCCGCTCGGGGCTAGCGTACCAAGAGACCCAGTACTTC. The encoded protein is CASSPRSGLAYQETQYF. The chain couples TRBV4-2 to TRBJ2-5, with D possibly TRBD2 on 6 matching bases. V lost 4 bases and J 0 bases, leaving 18 bases between the germline ends. There are 17 residues in the CDR3. From germline, CDR1 is LGHNA and CDR2 YNFKEQ.